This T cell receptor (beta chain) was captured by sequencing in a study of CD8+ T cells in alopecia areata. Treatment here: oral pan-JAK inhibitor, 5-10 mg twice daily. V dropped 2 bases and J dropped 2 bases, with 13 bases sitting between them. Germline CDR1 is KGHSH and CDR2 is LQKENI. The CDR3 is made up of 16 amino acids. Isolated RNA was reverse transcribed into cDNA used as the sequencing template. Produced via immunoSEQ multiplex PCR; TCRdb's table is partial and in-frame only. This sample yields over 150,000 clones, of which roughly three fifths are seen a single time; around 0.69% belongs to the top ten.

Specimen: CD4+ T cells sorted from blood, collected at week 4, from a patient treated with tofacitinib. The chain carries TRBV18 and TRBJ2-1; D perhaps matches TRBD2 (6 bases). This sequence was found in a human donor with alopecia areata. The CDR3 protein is CASSPGGGITYNEQFF. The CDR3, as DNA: TGTGCCAGCTCACCAGGAGGCGGGATCACCTACAATGAGCAGTTCTTC.